This entry lists 29 T cell receptor beta chains sequenced from one sample in a study of T cells in Graves' hyperthyroidism and ophthalmopathy. Authors of the study amplified TCR beta CDR3 regions from RNA transcripts. RT-PCR in the first round (using the HTBI primer set) targeted the TCR CDR3. TCRdb re-called the multiplex PCR reads with MiXCR, one entry per CDR3 protein. The sample lists 360,000 or so distinct CDR3 sequences, approximately 14% occurring once. Sequencing was carried out using blood. The source of these receptors is a woman aged 60 to 75 with Graves' ophthalmopathy.

V and J are TRBV28 and TRBJ1-5; 7 nucleotides match TRBD1. Germline V lookup: CDR1 MDHEN, CDR2 SYDVKM. V lost 8 bases to trimming and J lost 0 bases; unmatched junction nucleotides: 7. The CDR3 is made up of 15 amino acids. The DNA of the CDR3 is TGTGCCAGCTGTCCAGGGGGGGATAGCAATCAGCCCCAGCATTTT. This codes for CASCPGGDSNQPQHF.

This clonotype was detected many times. The chain links TRBV28 to TRBJ2-1; D might be TRBD2 (6 bases). The CDR3 extends over 15 amino acids. Deletions cut 8 bases from V and 6 bases from J, with 20 bases between. The V gene's germline CDR1 is MDHEN and CDR2 SYDVKM. CDR3 in DNA: TGTGCCAGCCCACCGAGCGGGCCTGTCCCCAATGAGCAGTTCTTC. Translated, it gives CASPPSGPVPNEQFF.

The chain is built from TRBV20-1 and TRBJ1-6; possibly TRBD1 for D (6 bases). Per the germline V gene, CDR1 is DFQATT and CDR2 is SNEGSKA (reference sequence). CDR3 length equals 14 residues. Trimming removed 0 bases from V and 9 bases from J, with 12 bases in between. The CDR3 DNA reads as TGCAGTGCTAGAGATCGGGGGGCGGGTTCACCCCTCCACTTT. The encoded protein is CSARDRGAGSPLHF.

The rearrangement joins TRBV4-2 to TRBJ1-1, with a possible D match to TRBD1 (5 bases). The CDR3 runs 14 residues. Germline loops: CDR1 LGHNA, CDR2 YNFKEQ. V was clipped by 0 bases and J by 5 bases, with 10 bases between them. The CDR3 DNA sequence: TGTGCCAGCAGCCAAGAAGGGGCTCGGACTGAAGCTTTCTTT. Protein product: CASSQEGARTEAFF.

Only a few counts were recorded for this clonotype. V and J are TRBV18 and TRBJ2-2; TRBD1 aligns across 7 bases. J gave up 4 bases and V 4 bases, and 6 bases lay outside the gene matches. The CDR3 runs 15 residues. The germline V gene encodes CDR1 KGHSH and CDR2 LQKENI. In DNA form, the CDR3 reads TGTGCCAGCTCACAAGGACAGGTCCGCACCGGGGAGCTGTTTTTT. The encoded protein is CASSQGQVRTGELFF.

CDR3 protein: CASSREQVNTGELFF. CDR3 nucleotide sequence: TGTGCCAGCAGTCGGGAACAGGTGAACACCGGGGAGCTGTTTTTT. The chain joins TRBV2 to TRBJ2-2; D might be TRBD1 or TRBD2, each matching 5 bases. Trimming removed 5 bases from V and 1 base from J, with 11 bases in between. The CDR3 extends over 15 amino acids. Germline V CDR1 and CDR2: SNHLY, FYNNEI.

This rearrangement joins TRBV20-1 to TRBJ2-5; perhaps TRBD1 as D (5 bases). Germline CDR1 DFQATT, CDR2 SNEGSKA (reference sequence). CDR3 length: 13 residues. The germline V and J ends were trimmed by 5 bases and 4 bases, with 14 bases remaining between them. The DNA of the CDR3 is TGCAGTGCTCCAGAGTTGGGGCGAGAGACCCAGTACTTC. It translates to CSAPELGRETQYF.

This clonotype was observed a few times. The chain couples TRBV12-3 or TRBV12-4 to TRBJ2-7; D not resolved. Trimming left V 3 bases short and J 5 bases short, with 11 bases between. This CDR3 contains 13 residues. CDR3 bases: TGTGCCAGCAGTTTTGGGGAAGTTAACGAGCAGTACTTC. Translation: CASSFGEVNEQYF.

The chain uses TRBV9 and TRBJ2-1; 10 bases align to TRBD2. With V trimmed by 4 bases and J by 3 bases, 4 bases remained unmatched. Per the germline V gene, CDR1 is SGDLS and CDR2 is YYNGEE. The CDR3 contains 15 residues. CDR3 sequence reads: CASSTRLAGYNEQFF. The CDR3 DNA is TGTGCCAGCAGCACCCGACTAGCGGGCTACAATGAGCAGTTCTTC.

V usage is TRBV2 and J usage is TRBJ1-5, with D possibly TRBD1 on 5 matching bases. Germline V CDR1 and CDR2: SNHLY, FYNNEI. The length of the CDR3 is 15 residues. Trimming shortened V by 4 bases and J by 2 bases, and 12 bases separated the two germline ends. The CDR3 here is CASSGDGRGNQPQHF. DNA of the CDR3: TGTGCCAGCAGTGGGGACGGACGGGGCAATCAGCCCCAGCATTTT.

This clonotype is a singleton in its sample. The CDR3 is CASSYASGQETQFF. CDR3 nucleotides: TGTGCCAGCAGTTACGCTAGCGGGCAAGAGACCCAGTTCTTC. The chain couples TRBV6-5 to TRBJ2-1; 8 bases match TRBD2. The junction had 10 bases not matched to a gene; V was cut back by 2 bases and J by 13 bases. The germline CDR1 and CDR2 sequences are MNHEY and SVGAGI. The CDR3 runs to 14 residues.

In its sample, this clonotype was seen a few times. The gene calls are TRBV6-2 or TRBV6-3 and TRBJ2-1; D call uncertain. CDR3 length equals 13 residues. V was trimmed by 7 bases and J by 5 bases, leaving 12 bases between them. The germline gives CDR1 MNHEY, CDR2 SVGEGT. CDR3 coding DNA: TGTGCCAGCATGGCGACCACCGACAATGAGCAGTTCTTC. As protein: CASMATTDNEQFF.

This clonotype occurred many times. This chain joins TRBV5-1 and TRBJ2-7; the match to TRBD1 covers 8 bases. CDR1 and CDR2 from the germline V gene are SGHRS and YFSETQ. The length of the CDR3 is 15 residues. After removal of 0 bases from V and 3 bases from J, the junction contained 5 bases not matched to a gene. CDR3 protein: CASSLDGQGLYEQYF. The DNA for the CDR3 is TGCGCCAGCAGCTTGGATGGACAGGGCCTCTACGAGCAGTACTTC.

In this sample, this clonotype turned up a few times. The gene calls are TRBV5-4 and TRBJ2-1; TRBD2 matches 13 bases. Looked up from germline, CDR1 is SGHNT and CDR2 is YYREEE (reference sequence). V dropped 4 bases and J dropped 6; count of bases not matched to a gene: 7. CDR3 size: 16 residues. The CDR3 sequence is CASSRKTSGRANEQFF. In DNA, the CDR3 is TGTGCCAGCAGCCGGAAAACTAGCGGGAGGGCCAATGAGCAGTTCTTC. Drawing the rest from reference TRBV5-4 and TRBJ2-1, the complete variable domain is ETGVTQSPTHLIKTRGQQVTLRCSSQSGHNTVSWYQQALGQGPQFIFQYYREEENGRGNFPPRFSGLQFPNYSSELNVNALELDDSALYLCASSRKTSGRANEQFFGPGTRLTVL.

The rearrangement uses TRBV12-3 or TRBV12-4 and TRBJ2-2; TRBD1 matches at 9 bases. Trimming at V came to 6 bases and at J to 4 bases, leaving 6 bases not matched to a gene. The CDR3 has 15 amino acids. The CDR3 sequence: CASSRGQGSTGELFF. In DNA form, the CDR3 reads TGTGCCAGCAGCCGGGGACAGGGCAGCACCGGGGAGCTGTTTTTT.

This clonotype occurred many times. The rearrangement joins TRBV4-1 to TRBJ2-7; 10 bases match TRBD1. The V gene's germline CDR1 is MGHRA and CDR2 YSYEKL. The V segment lost 4 bases and the J segment 4 bases; nucleotides outside the gene matches: 10. There are 16 residues in the CDR3. In nucleotides, the CDR3 is TGCGCCAGCAGCCTCGGTGTGGGACAGGGGATTTACGAGCAGTACTTC. Translation gives CASSLGVGQGIYEQYF.

This clonotype was counted between two and nine times. The rearrangement uses TRBV2 and TRBJ2-7; the match to TRBD1 covers 7 bases. In germline, CDR1 is SNHLY, CDR2 FYNNEI. J was trimmed by 6 bases and V by 7 bases; bases with no gene match: 3. This CDR3 is built from 11 residues. CDR3 amino acids: CASKTGPEQYF. CDR3 DNA: TGTGCCAGCAAGACAGGGCCCGAGCAGTACTTC. The variable domain in full, completed from reference TRBV2 and TRBJ2-7, reads EPEVTQTPSHQVTQMGQEVILRCVPISNHLYFYWYRQILGQKVEFLVSFYNNEISEKSEIFDDQFSVERPDGSNFTLKIRSTKLEDSAMYFCASKTGPEQYFGPGTRLTVT.

This clonotype was detected many times. The J gene is TRBJ2-5, the V gene TRBV5-1; TRBD2 matches 13 bases. The ends lost 4 bases at V and 2 bases at J; junction bases unmatched: 5. Germline CDR1 reads SGHRS; CDR2 reads YFSETQ. The length of the CDR3 is 16 residues. The CDR3 region is CASSPALAGGQETQYF. In nucleotides, the CDR3 is TGCGCCAGCAGCCCTGCACTAGCGGGAGGGCAAGAGACCCAGTACTTC.

The sample holds many counts of this clonotype. The rearrangement links TRBV28 to TRBJ2-7; D is undetermined. Germline CDR1 reads MDHEN; CDR2 reads SYDVKM. V lost 4 bases, J lost 2 bases, and 15 bases lay in between. CDR3 size: 15 residues. CDR3: CASSYPLGGTYEQYF. The CDR3 DNA sequence: TGTGCCAGCAGTTACCCTCTCGGCGGCACCTACGAGCAGTACTTC. Complete variable domain (other parts from reference TRBV28 and TRBJ2-7): DVKVTQSSRYLVKRTGEKVFLECVQDMDHENMFWYRQDPGLGLRLIYFSYDVKMKEKGDIPEGYSVSREKKERFSLILESASTNQTSMYLCASSYPLGGTYEQYFGPGTRLTVT.

This chain joins TRBV6-1 and TRBJ2-7; 7 nucleotides line up with TRBD2. The V segment lost 2 bases and the J segment 6 bases; nucleotides outside the gene matches: 10. CDR1 and CDR2 from the germline V gene are MNHNS and SASEGT. This CDR3 is built from 15 residues. The chain's CDR3 is CASSEQAGVTGEQYF. The CDR3 nucleotides read TGTGCCAGCAGTGAACAGGCGGGAGTTACAGGCGAGCAGTACTTC.

There are many counts of this clonotype. The CDR3 coding sequence is TGTGCCAGCAGAGGGACTAGCGGGAGAGAGACCCAGTACTTC. This translates into CASRGTSGRETQYF. The chain couples TRBV28 to TRBJ2-5, with 14 bases that match TRBD2. This CDR3 has 14 residues. In germline, CDR1 is MDHEN, CDR2 SYDVKM. With V trimmed by 6 bases and J by 4 bases, 1 base remained unmatched.

This clonotype was observed at least ten times. This sequence joins TRBV11-3 and TRBJ1-4, with D possibly matching TRBD1 (5 bases). Germline assignment: CDR1 SGHNT and CDR2 YENEEA. This CDR3 has 15 amino acids. V was clipped by 5 bases and J by 3 bases, with 13 bases between them. The CDR3 DNA reads as TGTGCCAGCAGCGAGACTACAGGTCCTAATGAAAAACTGTTTTTT. Amino acids: CASSETTGPNEKLFF.

This clonotype occurred many times. The chain employs TRBV12-3 or TRBV12-4 and TRBJ1-6; D gene uncertain. The CDR3 is made up of 13 amino acids. Trimming pared 0 bases from V and 11 bases from J, leaving 8 bases between. The DNA for the CDR3 is TGTGCCAGCAGTTTAGCGGAGGGCACACCCCTCCACTTT. The encoded protein is CASSLAEGTPLHF.

This clonotype was counted only a few times. This chain links TRBV6-5 with TRBJ2-2; D is ambiguous. Deletions cut 4 bases from V and 4 bases from J, with 13 bases between. Germline CDR1 MNHEY, CDR2 SVGAGI. The CDR3 contains 15 residues. The CDR3 bases are TGTGCCAGCAGTTCCTCGCGGCTGGGCACCGGGGAGCTGTTTTTT. It specifies CASSSSRLGTGELFF.

About this clonotype: One base away lies a much larger clone, so this may be a sequencing read error. V is TRBV7-6 and J is TRBJ2-5, with 12 bases matching TRBD2. Germline V lookup: CDR1 SGHVS, CDR2 FNYEAQ. This CDR3 is 15 amino acids long. The CDR3 here is CASSRTSGTGGTQYF. The CDR3 DNA sequence: TGCGCCAGCAGCAGGACTAGCGGGACGGGAGGGACCCAGTACTTC.

This clonotype was recorded many times. This chain joins TRBV28 and TRBJ2-7, with TRBD2 identical over 9 bases. Looked up from germline, CDR1 is MDHEN and CDR2 is SYDVKM. Unmatched junction bases numbered 20, after V lost 2 bases and J lost 3 bases. The CDR3 length is 20 residues. The CDR3 DNA is TGTGCCAGCAGTTTACTCTTCGCAGGGCTGAAGGCGGGAGGGGGCTACGAGCAGTACTTC. Its translation is CASSLLFAGLKAGGGYEQYF. Together with reference TRBV28 and TRBJ2-7, the CDR3 gives the full variable domain: DVKVTQSSRYLVKRTGEKVFLECVQDMDHENMFWYRQDPGLGLRLIYFSYDVKMKEKGDIPEGYSVSREKKERFSLILESASTNQTSMYLCASSLLFAGLKAGGGYEQYFGPGTRLTVT.

On this clonotype: This could be a read error, since a much larger clone is one nucleotide away. V and J are TRBV2 and TRBJ2-7, with 7 bases matching TRBD1. V lost 5 bases and J lost 5; bases outside the gene matches: 6. Germline CDR1 is SNHLY and CDR2 is FYNNEI. The CDR3 extends over 13 amino acids. The CDR3 DNA reads TGTGCCAGCAGTTTTGACAGGGCCCACGAGCAGTACTTC. It is translated as CASSFDRAHEQYF. The full variable domain, with the rest looked up from reference TRBV2 and TRBJ2-7, is EPEVTQTPSHQVTQMGQEVILRCVPISNHLYFYWYRQILGQKVEFLVSFYNNEISEKSEIFDDQFSVERPDGSNFTLKIRSTKLEDSAMYFCASSFDRAHEQYFGPGTRLTVT.

Notes on this clonotype: Since the CDR3 does not end with the conserved phenylalanine or tryptophan, this likely comes from a read error. The chain has TRBV7-9 and TRBJ1-1; TRBD1 aligns across 10 bases. CDR3 length: 15 amino acids. The V segment lost 5 bases and the J segment 3 bases; nucleotides outside the gene matches: 6. The V gene's germline CDR1 is SEHNR and CDR2 FQNEAQ (reference sequence). CDR3 sequence: CASSADRGPYTEAFS. The CDR3 nucleotides are TGTGCCAGCAGCGCCGACAGGGGGCCCTACACTGAAGCTTTCTCT.

This clonotype was observed at least ten times. The chain carries TRBV12-3 or TRBV12-4 and TRBJ2-3; 7 bases agree with TRBD2. V was clipped by 7 bases and J by 1 base; unmatched bases: 11. CDR3 length: 16 amino acids. The CDR3 DNA is TGTGCCAGCACCCTTGCAGGACTAGGCGGCACAGATACGCAGTATTTT. It codes for CASTLAGLGGTDTQYF.